Listed here are 7 T cell receptor beta chains from one sample, sequenced in a study of cytomegalovirus exposure and HLA in healthy donors. PCR was performed using 60 Vbeta and 13 Jbeta primers. Repertoires were generated with immunoSEQ multiplex PCR, while TCRdb's copy carries only in-frame clones and drops some. This sample contains about 110,000 clones. Source material: PBMCs. These receptors came from a man aged 35-49 years in good health and CMV-seropositive.

V and J are TRBV4-2 and TRBJ2-7; weak D call: TRBD2 (7 bases). CDR1 LGHNA and CDR2 YNFKEQ come from the germline V gene. V was shortened by 6 bases and J by 0 bases, with 18 bases between the two germline ends. The CDR3 has 16 residues. CDR3 sequence reads: CASSPRGGTGSYEQYF. The DNA of the CDR3 is TGTGCCAGCAGTCCGAGGGGGGGAACGGGCTCCTACGAGCAGTACTTC.

The chain has TRBV15 and TRBJ2-2, with D possibly TRBD2 on 5 matching bases. Trimming shortened V by 0 bases and J by 1 base, and 6 bases separated the two germline ends. Germline assignment: CDR1 LNHNV and CDR2 YYDKDF (reference sequence). The CDR3 contains 15 residues. Here the CDR3 reads CATSRDGLNTGELFF. The CDR3 DNA is TGTGCCACCAGCAGAGATGGACTGAACACCGGGGAGCTGTTTTTT. Full variable domain (remainder filled in from reference TRBV15 and TRBJ2-2): DAMVIQNPRYQVTQFGKPVTLSCSQTLNHNVMYWYQQKSSQAPKLLFHYYDKDFNNEADTPDNFQSRRPNTSFCFLDIRSPGLGDTAMYLCATSRDGLNTGELFFGEGSRLTVL.

This chain joins TRBV6-5 and TRBJ2-3; possibly TRBD1 for D (5 bases). Trimming shortened V by 5 bases and J by 1 base, and 13 bases separated the two germline ends. Looked up from germline, CDR1 is MNHEY and CDR2 is SVGAGI. The CDR3 has 15 amino acids. The CDR3 reads CASSATTVRTDTQYF. The CDR3 region has the DNA TGTGCCAGCAGTGCGACGACAGTACGCACAGATACGCAGTATTTT.

The DNA for the CDR3 is TGTGCCAGCAGTCTACAGGGAAACAATCAGCCCCAGCATTTT. Translation: CASSLQGNNQPQHF. This rearrangement joins TRBV28 to TRBJ1-5, with D perhaps matching TRBD1 (6 bases). There are 14 residues in the CDR3. Germline V gene sequence: CDR1 MDHEN, CDR2 SYDVKM. Trimming took off 5 bases at V and 3 bases at J, with 11 bases between the two ends.

The chain couples TRBV10-3 to TRBJ2-1; D not resolved. Between the trimmed V and J ends, which lost 10 bases and 3 bases, there was a span of 13 bases. This CDR3 has 13 residues. Germline CDR1 reads ENHRY; CDR2 reads SYGVKD. The CDR3 coding sequence is TGTGCCAGCACCCACGGAGACTACAATGAGCAGTTCTTC. Encoded protein: CASTHGDYNEQFF.

V is TRBV28 and J is TRBJ2-1; TRBD2 agrees at 9 bases. The CDR3 totals 15 residues. Germline trimming cut 4 bases from V and 2 bases from J; bases unmatched to any gene: 3. From germline, CDR1 is MDHEN and CDR2 SYDVKM. The CDR3 sequence: CASSSAGGTYNEQFF. DNA of the CDR3: TGTGCCAGCAGTTCAGCGGGGGGCACCTACAATGAGCAGTTCTTC.

The chain carries TRBV11-2 and TRBJ2-5; no definite D call. The CDR3 runs 12 residues. CDR1 is SGHAT and CDR2 is FQNNGV in the germline V gene. Trimming shortened V by 0 bases and J by 4 bases, and 3 bases separated the two germline ends. CDR3 DNA: TGTGCCAGCAGCTTAGATCGAGAGACCCAGTACTTC. This gives the protein CASSLDRETQYF. Variable domain in full (rest from reference TRBV11-2 and TRBJ2-5): EAGVAQSPRYKIIEKRQSVAFWCNPISGHATLYWYQQILGQGPKLLIQFQNNGVVDDSQLPKDRFSAERLKGVDSTLKIQPAKLEDSAVYLCASSLDRETQYFGPGTRLLVL.